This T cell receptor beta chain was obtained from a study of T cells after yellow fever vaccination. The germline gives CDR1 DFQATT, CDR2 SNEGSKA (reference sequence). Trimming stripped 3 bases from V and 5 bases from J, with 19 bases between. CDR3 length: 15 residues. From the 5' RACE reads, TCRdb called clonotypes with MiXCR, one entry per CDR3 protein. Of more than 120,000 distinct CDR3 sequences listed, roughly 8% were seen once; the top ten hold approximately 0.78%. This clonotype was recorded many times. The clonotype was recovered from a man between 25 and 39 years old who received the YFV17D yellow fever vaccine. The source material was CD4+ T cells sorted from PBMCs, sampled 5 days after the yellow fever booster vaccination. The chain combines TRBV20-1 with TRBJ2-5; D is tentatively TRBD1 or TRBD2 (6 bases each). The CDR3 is CSASPGSGASETQYF. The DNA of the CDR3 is TGCAGTGCTAGTCCAGGGTCGGGGGCTTCGGAGACCCAGTACTTC.